Presented here are 22 T cell receptor beta chains from one specimen sequenced in a study of blood T cell repertoires in COVID-19. TCRdb's table, derived via immunoSEQ multiplex PCR, lists solely in-frame clones and lacks some. The sample lists 150,000 or so clones; 75% to 90% were seen once. Sequencing was done on a sample of peripheral blood. The receptors were gathered from an elderly man with acute or convalescent COVID-19.

The chain uses TRBV27 and TRBJ2-2; tentatively, D is TRBD1 (5 bases). V was pared by 3 bases and J by 7 bases, with 15 bases between. The CDR3 has 15 residues. Germline lookup yields CDR1 MNHEY and CDR2 SMNVEV (reference sequence). The CDR3 loop reads CASSFSGASVGELFF. CDR3 DNA sequence: TGTGCCAGCAGTTTTAGTGGGGCGTCGGTCGGGGAGCTGTTTTTT.

The chain couples TRBV6-5 to TRBJ1-2; a weak D match, TRBD1 (6 bases). Trimming cost V 6 bases and J 4 bases, with 15 bases left between them. CDR1 is MNHEY, CDR2 SVGAGI, per germline. CDR3 length: 14 residues. The CDR3 sequence is CASRTTGLGYGYTF. DNA of the CDR3: TGTGCCAGCAGAACCACAGGGCTGGGCTATGGCTACACCTTC.

The table lists this clone with a few counts. The V gene is TRBV28, the J gene TRBJ2-5; possibly TRBD1 for D (6 bases). Germline assignment: CDR1 MDHEN and CDR2 SYDVKM. The CDR3 is 12 residues long. Trimming shortened V by 8 bases and J by 1 base, and 8 bases separated the two germline ends. CDR3: CASGGRQETQYF. In DNA, the CDR3 is TGTGCCAGCGGGGGCCGCCAAGAGACCCAGTACTTC.

J is TRBJ1-5 and V is TRBV2; D gene uncertain. In germline, CDR1 is SNHLY, CDR2 FYNNEI. V was cut by 4 bases and J by 7 bases, with 17 bases left in between. This CDR3 region has 15 residues. This CDR3 is CASSVRDGHSQPQHF. The CDR3 coding sequence is TGTGCCAGCAGTGTCCGAGACGGTCATAGCCAGCCCCAGCATTTT. Full variable domain (missing parts from reference TRBV2 and TRBJ1-5): EPEVTQTPSHQVTQMGQEVILRCVPISNHLYFYWYRQILGQKVEFLVSFYNNEISEKSEIFDDQFSVERPDGSNFTLKIRSTKLEDSAMYFCASSVRDGHSQPQHFGDGTRLSIL.

This chain links TRBV18 with TRBJ1-3, with no clear D. Germline values: CDR1 KGHSH, CDR2 LQKENI. V was cut by 4 bases and J by 1 base, with 5 bases left in between. The CDR3 length is 13 residues. The CDR3 coding sequence is TGTGCCAGCTCACGAGAATCTGGAAACACCATATATTTT. It specifies CASSRESGNTIYF.

A few counts support this clone. The chain combines TRBV10-1 with TRBJ2-7; D is unclear. V was clipped by 1 base and J by 1 base, with 8 bases between them. This CDR3 comprises 14 residues. CDR1 and CDR2 from the germline V gene are WNHNN and SYGVQD (reference sequence). The CDR3 nucleotides are TGCGCCAGCAGTGAGTTCCGAGGATCCTACGAGCAGTACTTC. It is translated as CASSEFRGSYEQYF.

The chain has TRBV15 and TRBJ2-2, with TRBD2 matching over 10 bases. Germline V gene lookup returns CDR1 LNHNV and CDR2 YYDKDF (reference sequence). With V trimmed by 0 bases and J by 5 bases, 6 bases remained unmatched. This CDR3 region has 17 residues. The CDR3 here is CATSREIAGGGTGELFF. The CDR3 coding sequence is TGTGCCACCAGCAGAGAAATAGCGGGAGGAGGGACCGGGGAGCTGTTTTTT. The entire variable domain, with the rest obtained from reference TRBV15 and TRBJ2-2, is as follows: DAMVIQNPRYQVTQFGKPVTLSCSQTLNHNVMYWYQQKSSQAPKLLFHYYDKDFNNEADTPDNFQSRRPNTSFCFLDIRSPGLGDTAMYLCATSREIAGGGTGELFFGEGSRLTVL.

The chain is built from TRBV7-9 and TRBJ1-5; no reliable D call. Germline V gene sequence: CDR1 SEHNR, CDR2 FQNEAQ (reference sequence). This CDR3 is built from 15 residues. The V end lost 5 bases, the J end lost 0 bases, and 11 bases lay between the germline ends. CDR3 residues: CASSVGGYSNQPQHF. CDR3 in DNA: TGTGCCAGCAGCGTAGGAGGATATAGCAATCAGCCCCAGCATTTT.

CDR3 nucleotide sequence: TGTGCCAGCAACCTAGGACTAGCGGGGGGCACAGATACGCAGTATTTT. Translated, it gives CASNLGLAGGTDTQYF. The chain couples TRBV6-6 to TRBJ2-3; 13 bases fit TRBD2. The V gene's germline CDR1 is MNHNY and CDR2 SVGAGI (reference sequence). This CDR3 comprises 16 residues. The trim removed 7 bases at V and 1 base at J, leaving 5 bases unmatched.

The CDR3 loop reads CASRFNGGPSYEQYF. The CDR3 DNA sequence: TGTGCCAGCAGATTTAACGGGGGGCCTTCCTACGAGCAGTACTTC. The chain carries TRBV6-6 and TRBJ2-7, with D maybe TRBD2 (7 bases). CDR3 size: 15 residues. In germline, CDR1 is MNHNY, CDR2 SVGAGI (reference sequence). V shed 6 bases and J shed 1 base, with 16 bases lying between them.

The chain links TRBV7-2 to TRBJ2-4, with 12 bases that match TRBD2. The CDR3 runs 18 residues. The trim removed 0 bases at V and 6 bases at J, leaving 9 bases unmatched. Germline V gene sequence: CDR1 SGHTA, CDR2 FQGNSA. This chain's CDR3 is CASSLAQSSGGAVNIQYF. For the CDR3, the DNA is TGTGCCAGCAGCTTAGCGCAGTCTAGCGGGGGGGCAGTAAACATTCAGTACTTC. Full variable domain (outside the CDR3, taken from reference TRBV7-2 and TRBJ2-4): GAGVSQSPSNKVTEKGKDVELRCDPISGHTALYWYRQSLGQGLEFLIYFQGNSAPDKSGLPSDRFSAERTGGSVSTLTIQRTQQEDSAVYLCASSLAQSSGGAVNIQYFGAGTRLSVL.

V usage is TRBV3-1 (or the pseudogene TRBV3-2) and J usage is TRBJ1-5; D is undetermined. The CDR3 runs to 16 residues. V was trimmed by 2 bases and J by 2 bases, leaving 13 bases between them. CDR1 is LGHDT, CDR2 YNNKEL, per germline (reference sequence). Here the CDR3 reads CASSQNAGGGNQPQHF. Written as DNA, the CDR3 is TGTGCCAGCAGCCAAAATGCAGGAGGAGGCAATCAGCCCCAGCATTTT.

As for this clone: An end of the junction does not agree with germline; a read error may underlie this. The V and J genes are TRBV7-8 and TRBJ1-2; D unresolved. CDR3 size: 12 residues. The germline CDR1 and CDR2 sequences are SGHVS and FQNEAQ. The CDR3: CASSLDRGKALF. The CDR3 nucleotides read TGTGCCAGCAGCTTAGATCGGGGTAAAGCCCTCTTC. The full variable domain, completed using reference TRBV7-8 and TRBJ1-2, is GAGVSQSPRYKVAKRGQDVALRCDPISGHVSLFWYQQALGQGPEFLTYFQNEAQLDKSGLPSDRFFAERPEGSVSTLKIQRTQQEDSAVYLCASSLDRGKALFGSGTRLTVV.

The V and J genes are TRBV6-5 and TRBJ2-7; 7 bases fit TRBD2. With V trimmed by 6 bases and J by 5 bases, 13 bases remained unmatched. CDR3 size: 15 residues. Germline loops: CDR1 MNHEY, CDR2 SVGAGI. The CDR3 sequence is CASSSRGVQLDEQYF. The CDR3 DNA sequence: TGTGCCAGCAGCTCCCGGGGGGTGCAATTGGACGAGCAGTACTTC.

As DNA, the CDR3 is TGTGCCACCAGTGATTTTACCCGACAGGGGGCCGGGGAGCTGTTTTTT. Protein: CATSDFTRQGAGELFF. The rearrangement uses TRBV24-1 and TRBJ2-2, with 9 positions matching TRBD1. Trimming at V came to 1 base and at J to 6 bases, leaving 5 bases not matched to a gene. Germline V gene lookup returns CDR1 KGHDR and CDR2 SFDVKD. This CDR3 has 16 amino acids.

The chain couples TRBV28 to TRBJ1-3, with D uncertain. The CDR3 runs 18 residues. The germline V gene encodes CDR1 MDHEN and CDR2 SYDVKM. V lost 4 bases to trimming and J lost 0 bases, with 19 bases between them. The CDR3 region has the DNA TGTGCCAGCAGTTCGGGTCTATCCCTGGCCGGCTCTGGAAACACCATATATTTT. Amino acid sequence: CASSSGLSLAGSGNTIYF.

This clone was seen a single time. This chain connects TRBV6-1 to TRBJ2-7, with 7 bases matching TRBD2. CDR3 length: 16 residues. With 3 bases clipped from V and 3 bases from J, the junction kept 11 bases outside the gene matches. Per germline, CDR1 MNHNS and CDR2 SASEGT. The CDR3 is CASSERGGGGSYEQYF. CDR3 in DNA: TGTGCCAGCAGTGAGAGAGGCGGAGGCGGGAGCTACGAGCAGTACTTC.

This chain joins TRBV4-1 and TRBJ1-1; TRBD1 matches 8 bases. This CDR3 is built from 16 residues. The ends lost 4 bases at V and 6 bases at J; junction bases unmatched: 13. Germline V gene data show CDR1 as MGHRA and CDR2 as YSYEKL. CDR3 coding DNA: TGCGCCAGCAGCCCAGACCGGGACAGGAAAAATGCTGAAGCTTTCTTT. Its protein product is CASSPDRDRKNAEAFF.

This chain links TRBV27 with TRBJ1-1; TRBD1 matches at 7 bases. In germline, CDR1 is MNHEY, CDR2 SMNVEV (reference sequence). This CDR3 region has 14 residues. V was clipped by 6 bases and J by 5 bases; unmatched bases: 9. This chain's CDR3 is CASRSTGSETEAFF. In nucleotides, the CDR3 is TGTGCCAGCAGGTCGACAGGGTCGGAGACTGAAGCTTTCTTT.

This clone has a single count. The V gene is TRBV6-1, the J gene TRBJ2-7; D possibly corresponds to TRBD1 (5 bases). Germline CDR1 and CDR2: MNHNS and SASEGT. This CDR3 has 14 amino acids. V lost 0 bases and J lost 2, with 8 bases in between. CDR3 amino acids: CASSEAGLTYEQYF. The CDR3 DNA follows: TGTGCCAGCAGTGAAGCGGGGCTTACCTACGAGCAGTACTTC.

The chain couples TRBV7-2 to TRBJ2-2, with TRBD2 as a possible D gene (5 bases). Trimming left V 0 bases short and J 1 base short, with 6 bases between. Germline loops: CDR1 SGHTA, CDR2 FQGNSA. This CDR3 contains 15 residues. The CDR3 nucleotides read TGTGCCAGCAGCTTAGCCGCGGGGAACACCGGGGAGCTGTTTTTT. Translation: CASSLAAGNTGELFF.

The rearrangement joins TRBV5-1 to TRBJ2-7; D is perhaps TRBD2 (6 bases). The V gene lost 3 bases and the J gene lost 2 bases, with 9 bases spanning the gap. The CDR3 sequence is 13 residues long. Per the germline V gene, CDR1 is SGHRS and CDR2 is YFSETQ. CDR3 protein: CASSSGGPYEQYF. Here the CDR3 DNA reads TGCGCCAGCAGCTCCGGGGGACCCTACGAGCAGTACTTC.